This TCR beta chain was profiled in a study of a mutant IDH1 vaccine in newly diagnosed glioma. Study summary: Patients' prior therapy spanned radiotherapy, temozolomide, or both; most underwent both.

Time point in this sample: baseline, week 1 (first vaccination visit). The sample's treatment: pre-vaccination baseline after standard-of-care therapy. Sequenced by immunoSEQ multiplex PCR; TCRdb stores in-frame clones only, minus some. The sample includes about 98,000 clones, about 87% seen only once; the top ten take approximately 0.6%. The V end was cut by 6 bases, the J end by 3 bases, with 14 bases between. There are 14 residues in the CDR3. Germline-derived CDR1 and CDR2 are MNHNS and SASEGT. The sample consisted of PBMCs, taken from a glioma patient treated with radiotherapy, temozolomide or both. This sequence was found in a woman in her forties or fifties with glioma. The chain joins TRBV6-1 to TRBJ1-1; no firm D call. CDR3 protein: CASRSGSWYTEAFF. As DNA, the CDR3 is TGTGCCAGCAGGTCGGGCAGTTGGTACACTGAAGCTTTCTTT.